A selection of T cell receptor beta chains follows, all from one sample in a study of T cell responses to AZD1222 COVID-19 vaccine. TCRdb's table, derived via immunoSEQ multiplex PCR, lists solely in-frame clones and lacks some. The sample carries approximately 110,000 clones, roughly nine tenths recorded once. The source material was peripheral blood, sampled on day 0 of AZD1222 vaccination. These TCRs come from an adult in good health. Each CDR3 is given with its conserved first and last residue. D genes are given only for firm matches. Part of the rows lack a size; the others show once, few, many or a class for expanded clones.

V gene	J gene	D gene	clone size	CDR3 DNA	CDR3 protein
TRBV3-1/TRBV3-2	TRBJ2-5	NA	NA	TGTGCCAGCAGCCAAGATCCCCAGGGCGGATCAGAGACCCAGTACTTC	CASSQDPQGGSETQYF
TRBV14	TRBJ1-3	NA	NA	TGTGCCAGCACCCCGATGGGGACTGGAAACACCATATATTTT	CASTPMGTGNTIYF
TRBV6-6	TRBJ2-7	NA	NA	TGTGCCAGCAGTTACCAAACCTCCTACGAGCAGTACTTC	CASSYQTSYEQYF
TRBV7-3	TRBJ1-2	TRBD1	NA	TGTGCCAGCAGCTTAACCGGGACAGGCTATGGCTACACCTTC	CASSLTGTGYGYTF
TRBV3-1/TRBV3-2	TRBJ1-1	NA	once	TGTGCCAGCAGCCAAAAATGGGGGGGCACTGAAGCTTTCTTT	CASSQKWGGTEAFF
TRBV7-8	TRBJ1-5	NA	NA	TGTGCCAGCAGCCCCCAACAGCGGTCTCAGCCCCAGCATTTT	CASSPQQRSQPQHF
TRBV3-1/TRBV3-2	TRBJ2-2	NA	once	TGTGCCAGCAGCCAAGATCGACCCACGAACACCGGGGAGCTGTTTTTT	CASSQDRPTNTGELFF
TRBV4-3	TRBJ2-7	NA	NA	TGCGCCAGCAGCCAAGAGGCGGCAGGGAGCCCCTACGAGCAGTACTTC	CASSQEAAGSPYEQYF
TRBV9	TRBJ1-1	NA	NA	TGTGCCAGCAGCGTCTCCGGAGCCGGGACGTCAAACACTGAAGCTTTCTTT	CASSVSGAGTSNTEAFF
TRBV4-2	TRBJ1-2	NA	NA	TGTGCCAGCAGCCAAGTGACGGCCTATGGCTACACCTTC	CASSQVTAYGYTF
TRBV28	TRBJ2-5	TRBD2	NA	TGTGCCAGCAGTTTACCCCGGGGGGTCGGGGGGGTGGAGACCCAGTACTTC	CASSLPRGVGGVETQYF
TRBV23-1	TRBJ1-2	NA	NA	TGCGCCAGCAGTCATGAGGTGCAGCAAACTAACTATGGCTACACCTTC	CASSHEVQQTNYGYTF
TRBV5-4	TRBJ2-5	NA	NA	TGTGCCAGCAGCTTGGGGAGGAAACAAGAGACCCAGTACTTC	CASSLGRKQETQYF
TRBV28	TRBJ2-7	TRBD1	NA	TGTGCCAGCAGTGGACAGGGGAGCTCCTACGAGCAGTACTTC	CASSGQGSSYEQYF
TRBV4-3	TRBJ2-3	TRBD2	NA	TGCGCCAGCAGCCAAGCACGGGGGAGGGCCGGAGATACGCAGTATTTT	CASSQARGRAGDTQYF
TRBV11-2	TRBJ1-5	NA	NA	TGTGCCAGCAGCTTGGCAGATAGCAATCAGCCCCAGCATTTT	CASSLADSNQPQHF
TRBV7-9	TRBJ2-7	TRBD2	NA	TGTGCCAGCAGCTGGGCGGGGGAAGTCGGCGAGCAGTACTTC	CASSWAGEVGEQYF